A selection of T cell receptor beta chains follows, all from one sample in a study of blood T cells in healthy people across ages. TCRdb processed the 5' RACE reads anew with MiXCR; each CDR3 protein has one entry. The sample yields 900,000 to 950,000 distinct CDR3 sequences, almost 30% seen once. These same records also appear under a second study, on T cells of mothers and their children.

The sequenced sample was blood. The origin of the receptors is a woman aged 40 to 49 in good health. CDR3s include the opening cysteine and the closing phenylalanine or tryptophan. A D gene is named only where the DNA matches it firmly. Clone size is stated in some rows and not others, as once, few, many or a class when expanded.

d_call	v_call	j_call	clone_size	cdr3_nt	cdr3_aa
TRBD1	TRBV28	TRBJ2-4	few	TGTGCCAGCGTCCAGGGGGCTGGGGAGCAGTACTTC	CASVQGAGEQYF
NA	TRBV9	TRBJ1-2	few	TGTGCCAGCAGCGTAGCCGGGTCTAACTATGGCTACACCTTC	CASSVAGSNYGYTF
TRBD2	TRBV7-9	TRBJ2-3	NA	TGTGCCAGCAGCTTGGGGGGGGAGAACCCCACAGATACGCAGTATTTT	CASSLGGENPTDTQYF
TRBD2	TRBV7-3	TRBJ2-3	NA	TGTGCCAGCAGCGAGTGGGCTAGCGGGGGCCGGGATACGCAGTATTTT	CASSEWASGGRDTQYF
NA	TRBV27	TRBJ2-6	NA	TGTGCCAGCAGTTATGAGGAGGCCACTTCTGGGGCCAACGTCCTGACTTTC	CASSYEEATSGANVLTF
TRBD1	TRBV12-3/TRBV12-4	TRBJ2-2	NA	TGTGCCAGCAGACCCAGGGACAGGGTCACCGGGGAGCTGTTTTTT	CASRPRDRVTGELFF
TRBD2	TRBV5-1	TRBJ2-5	few	TGCGCCAGCAGCTCGGGACTAGCGGGGGATGAGACCCAGTACTTC	CASSSGLAGDETQYF
NA	TRBV5-1	TRBJ1-1	NA	TGCGCCAGCAGCTTCGCAGACCATAACACTGAAGCTTTCTTT	CASSFADHNTEAFF
NA	TRBV4-1	TRBJ1-5	NA	TGCGCCAGCAGCCAAGAGAGGGCCTCGGGGTTCAATCAGCCCCAGCATTTT	CASSQERASGFNQPQHF
TRBD2	TRBV28	TRBJ2-3	NA	TGTGCCAGCAGTTCCCTAGCGGGGCTCACAGATACGCAGTATTTT	CASSSLAGLTDTQYF
NA	TRBV3-1	TRBJ2-7	many	TGTGCCAGCAGCCAAAAAAGGTACGAGCAGTACTTC	CASSQKRYEQYF
TRBD2	TRBV4-2	TRBJ2-7	NA	TGTGCCAGCAGCCAACTAGCGGACTCCACCTACGAGCAGTACTTC	CASSQLADSTYEQYF
TRBD2	TRBV2	TRBJ2-3	NA	TGTGCCAGCACCCGACCCTCTAGCGGCGGCACAGATACGCAGTATTTT	CASTRPSSGGTDTQYF
NA	TRBV27	TRBJ2-6	few	TGTGCCAGCAGTTTAGGGGTGACAGCCTTCGGGTGGGCCAACGTCCTGACTTTC	CASSLGVTAFGWANVLTF
NA	TRBV7-9	TRBJ2-7	few	TGTGCCAGCAGCTGGGAGTCGGAGGGCTCCTACGAGCAGTACTTC	CASSWESEGSYEQYF
NA	TRBV5-1	TRBJ2-7	few	TGCGCCAGCAGCTTACAGGTCTCCTACGGGCAGTACTTC	CASSLQVSYGQYF
NA	TRBV29-1	TRBJ2-7	many	TGCAGCGTTGAGTCCGGTCAGGGGATAAGCGAGCAGTACTTC	CSVESGQGISEQYF
NA	TRBV7-7	TRBJ2-2	NA	TGTGCTAGCAGCTTCGGGCCTGGCAGAAACACCGGGGAGCTGTTTTTT	CASSFGPGRNTGELFF
NA	TRBV7-2	TRBJ2-3	NA	TGTGCCAGCAGCATGGACAGCCTGGTTACGCAGTATTTT	CASSMDSLVTQYF
NA	TRBV7-9	TRBJ2-1	NA	TGTGCCAGCAGCTCCTCTGACAGGTCCTACAATGAGCAGTTCTTC	CASSSSDRSYNEQFF
TRBD2	TRBV6-5	TRBJ2-3	NA	TGTGCCAGCAGTTACTCTACGGGACTATCAGATACGCAGTATTTT	CASSYSTGLSDTQYF
TRBD2	TRBV28	TRBJ2-1	many	TGTGCCAGCAGTGTTCTAGCGGAGGGGCAGTTCTTC	CASSVLAEGQFF
NA	TRBV7-3	TRBJ2-7	many	TGTGCCAGCAGCGAGGGACCCTTCGACGAGCAGTACTTC	CASSEGPFDEQYF
NA	TRBV12-3/TRBV12-4	TRBJ1-5	once	TGTGCCAGCAATTTTGGACAGTACAATCAGCCCCAGCATTTT	CASNFGQYNQPQHF
NA	TRBV6-5	TRBJ1-2	many	TGTGCCAGCTTCTCTACTAACTATGGCTACACCTTC	CASFSTNYGYTF
TRBD2	TRBV12-3/TRBV12-4	TRBJ2-5	NA	TGTGCCAGCAGTCCTAGCGGGGCTGGGGAGAAGACCCAGTACTTC	CASSPSGAGEKTQYF
NA	TRBV7-2	TRBJ2-3	NA	TGTGCCAGCAGCTTATTGGATCTCACAGATACGCAGTATTTT	CASSLLDLTDTQYF
NA	TRBV9	TRBJ2-5	once	TGTGCCAGCAGCGTAGCTACGGGGGAGACCCAGTACTTC	CASSVATGETQYF
NA	TRBV27	TRBJ2-5	NA	TGTGCCAGCAGTTTAGGTCTGCGGACCCGAGAGACCCAGTACTTC	CASSLGLRTRETQYF